Here is one TCR beta chain with its context. Its antigen remains unidentified. The CDR3 extends over 12 amino acids. Germline V CDR1 and CDR2: DFQATT, SNEGSKA (reference sequence). Generation of TCR beta cDNA was performed by 5'RACE template switching incorporating UMIs. TCRdb re-analyzed the 5' RACE reads; it lists each CDR3 protein once, without DNA. In total, the table holds roughly 450,000 distinct CDR3 sequences. The data were obtained in a study of T cells expressing NK-cell markers. Study-level points and caveats: Similarly, these clonotypes led the CD3+CD56-NKG2C+ fraction as well in a handful of donors. Over 5 donors carried dominant NKG2C+ clonotypes that made up roughly 1.0-7.0% of their CD8+ T cells.

Source material: blood T cells: a sorted CD56 or NKG2C T cell subset, CD4+ or CD8+ T cells, or bulk PBMC T cells (not recorded which). The TCR sequence derives from a woman in her 50s in good health. V is TRBV20-1 and J is TRBJ2-7. CDR3: CSLSIGNYEQYF.